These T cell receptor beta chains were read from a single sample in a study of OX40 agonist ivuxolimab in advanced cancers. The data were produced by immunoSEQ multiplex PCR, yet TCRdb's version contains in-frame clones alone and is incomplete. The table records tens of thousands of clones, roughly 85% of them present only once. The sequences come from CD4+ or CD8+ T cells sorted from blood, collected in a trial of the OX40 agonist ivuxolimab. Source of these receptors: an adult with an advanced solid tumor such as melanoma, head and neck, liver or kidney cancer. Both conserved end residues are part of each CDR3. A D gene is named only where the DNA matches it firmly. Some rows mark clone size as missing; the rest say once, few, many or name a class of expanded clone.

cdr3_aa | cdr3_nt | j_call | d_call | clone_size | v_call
CASSLSVSGGFEQFF | TGTGCCAGCAGTTTATCGGTTAGCGGGGGGTTTGAGCAGTTCTTC | TRBJ2-1 | TRBD2 | . | TRBV27
CASRNYLAGVTGELFF | TGTGCCAGCAGGAACTACCTAGCGGGGGTGACCGGGGAGCTGTTTTTT | TRBJ2-2 | TRBD2 | . | TRBV6-6
CASISPGLGDHEQFF | TGTGCCAGCATCTCTCCGGGACTAGGGGATCATGAGCAGTTCTTC | TRBJ2-1 | TRBD2 | . | TRBV28
CASSGQISREQFF | TGTGCCAGCAGTGGACAAATTTCCCGGGAGCAGTTCTTC | TRBJ2-1 | . | . | TRBV28
CASSSGTFLFGNQPQHF | TGTGCCAGCAGCTCCGGGACCTTTTTGTTTGGCAATCAGCCCCAGCATTTT | TRBJ1-5 | . | . | TRBV5-8
CASSSGLEGRDTQYF | TGTGCCAGTAGCTCGGGACTTGAAGGACGAGATACGCAGTATTTT | TRBJ2-3 | . | once | TRBV19
CSVGRSYLANYGYTF | TGCAGCGTGGGCAGAAGTTATTTAGCTAACTATGGCTACACCTTC | TRBJ1-2 | . | . | TRBV29-1
CASRRDNQPQHF | TGTGCCAGCCGGAGAGACAATCAGCCCCAGCATTTT | TRBJ1-5 | . | . | TRBV6-1
CASSETVQNQPQHF | TGTGCCAGCAGCGAGACAGTCCAGAATCAGCCCCAGCATTTT | TRBJ1-5 | . | . | TRBV2
CATSTFERTGVVAGQFF | TGTGCCACCAGCACCTTCGAACGGACAGGGGTTGTCGCGGGGCAGTTCTTC | TRBJ2-1 | TRBD1 | . | TRBV15
CASRLGGPGEQYF | TGTGCCAGCAGATTGGGGGGGCCTGGCGAGCAGTACTTC | TRBJ2-7 | . | . | TRBV6-1
CASSQQGQIYTGELFF | TGTGCCAGCTCACAACAGGGACAGATATACACCGGGGAGCTGTTTTTT | TRBJ2-2 | TRBD1 | once | TRBV18
CASSLGDRDRKAFF | TGTGCCAGCAGTTTAGGGGACCGGGACAGAAAAGCTTTCTTT | TRBJ1-1 | TRBD1 | . | TRBV28
CASSIGGTQETQYF | TGTGCCAGTAGTATTGGGGGGACACAAGAGACCCAGTACTTC | TRBJ2-5 | . | . | TRBV19
CASSSTAPPGYTF | TGTGCCAGCAGTTCGACGGCTCCCCCTGGCTACACCTTC | TRBJ1-2 | . | once | TRBV28
CASSQGDISYEQYF | TGTGCCAGCAGCCAAGGGGACATCTCCTACGAGCAGTACTTC | TRBJ2-7 | . | . | TRBV14
CASRGAGTGNTIYF | TGTGCCAGCAGGGGGGCAGGGACGGGAAACACCATATATTTT | TRBJ1-3 | . | . | TRBV28
CASSLREGREVQYNEQFF | TGTGCCAGCAGCTTACGTGAGGGCCGGGAGGTCCAATACAATGAGCAGTTCTTC | TRBJ2-1 | TRBD2 | once | TRBV7-9
CASSDRELLYGNTIYF | TGTGCCAGCTCGGATAGAGAGCTCCTCTATGGAAACACCATATATTTT | TRBJ1-3 | . | . | TRBV18
CASSLEVSGANVLTF | TGCGCCAGCAGCTTGGAGGTTTCTGGGGCCAACGTCCTGACTTTC | TRBJ2-6 | . | . | TRBV5-1
CASSLRQGPTGANVLTF | TGTGCCAGCAGCCTAAGACAGGGTCCCACTGGGGCCAACGTCCTGACTTTC | TRBJ2-6 | TRBD1 | . | TRBV7-2
CASSYHDNQPQHF | TGTGCCAGCAGTTATCACGACAATCAGCCCCAGCATTTT | TRBJ1-5 | . | once | TRBV6-5